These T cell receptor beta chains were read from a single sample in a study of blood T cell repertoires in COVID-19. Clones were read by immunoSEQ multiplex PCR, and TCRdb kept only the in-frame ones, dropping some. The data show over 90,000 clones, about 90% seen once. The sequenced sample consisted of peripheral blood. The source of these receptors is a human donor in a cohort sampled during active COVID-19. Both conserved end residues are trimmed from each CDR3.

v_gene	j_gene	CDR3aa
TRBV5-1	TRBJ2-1	ASSVHDSYNEQF
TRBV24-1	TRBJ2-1	ATSDFSNEQF
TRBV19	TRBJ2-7	ASSFSGSVYEQY
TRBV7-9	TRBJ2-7	ASSLATSGIEEEQY
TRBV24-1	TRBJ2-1	ATSGLGTDNEQF
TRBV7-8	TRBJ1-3	ASSLRGGRDTIY
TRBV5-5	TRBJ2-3	ASSSPGTSGRDTQY
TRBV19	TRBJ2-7	ASSLGDYSAYEQY
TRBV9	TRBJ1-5	ASSVAGVGQPQH
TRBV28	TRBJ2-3	ASSLLGRLGDTQY
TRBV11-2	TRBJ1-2	ASSSGAGYYGYT
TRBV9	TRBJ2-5	ASSVGAGVASGIQETQY
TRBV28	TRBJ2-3	ASSKLAGRDTQY
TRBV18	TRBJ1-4	ASSPIGTANEKLF
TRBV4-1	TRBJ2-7	ASSQTQVSYEQY
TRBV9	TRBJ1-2	ASSVDRGSNYGYT
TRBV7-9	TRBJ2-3	ASSPGDTDTQY
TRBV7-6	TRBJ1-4	ASSLGSGRNEKLF
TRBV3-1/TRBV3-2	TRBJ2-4	ASSLRTNKNIQY
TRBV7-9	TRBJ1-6	ASSSDREPNSPLH
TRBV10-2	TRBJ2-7	ASSESPGTYEQY
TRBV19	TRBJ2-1	ASKRGGLAGGSSYNEQF
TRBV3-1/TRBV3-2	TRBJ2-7	ASSQPGGQGAGEQY
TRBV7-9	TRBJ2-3	ASSLLLASGTDTQY
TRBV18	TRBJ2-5	ASSPRDRGLEETQY
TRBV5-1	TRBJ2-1	ASSQRTSGNYNEQF
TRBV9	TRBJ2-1	ASSGSGGPYNEQF
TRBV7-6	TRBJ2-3	ASSPWVQGVDTQY